The 29 T cell receptor beta chains given below trace back to one sample, sequenced in a study of cytotoxic CD8 clonotypes in ibrutinib-treated CLL (dated by TCRdb to the early 2020s). The library relied on the immunoSEQ multiplex PCR assay. TCRdb re-hosts the immuneACCESS table, in-frame sequences only. Its copies lack some clones; in the studies checked, an unresolved V gene accounts for under half of them, and the cause for the rest is not known. Across this sample there are roughly 330,000 clones, with around 66% seen only once. Under 8% of the sample belongs to the ten largest clones. The sequencing used PBMCs, collected after 36 months of ibrutinib treatment. These receptors all stem from a human donor with chronic lymphocytic leukemia.

The chain carries TRBV7-2 and TRBJ2-5, with 8 bases that match TRBD2. From germline, CDR1 is SGHTA and CDR2 FQGNSA. The CDR3 totals 14 residues. The junction had 7 bases not matched to a gene; V was cut back by 5 bases and J by 5 bases. In DNA form, the CDR3 reads TGTGCCAGCAGCCTTAGCGGGATCGAGGAGACCCAGTACTTC. It is translated as CASSLSGIEETQYF.

This chain connects TRBV9 to TRBJ2-7; D is undetermined. Trimming took 2 bases from V and 0 from J, leaving 6 bases between them. This CDR3 region has 13 residues. Per the germline V gene, CDR1 is SGDLS and CDR2 is YYNGEE. The CDR3 protein is CASSVASSYEQYF. The CDR3, as DNA: TGTGCCAGCAGCGTGGCCTCCTCCTACGAGCAGTACTTC.

The chain uses TRBV10-3 and TRBJ1-4; 8 positions agree with TRBD1. Germline V lookup: CDR1 ENHRY, CDR2 SYGVKD. This CDR3 is built from 15 residues. Trimming removed 10 bases from V and 8 bases from J; junction bases left unmatched: 15. The CDR3 DNA sequence: TGTGCCACCTCAACTAAAGGACAGGGCGAGGAAAAACTGTTTTTT. It yields the protein CATSTKGQGEEKLFF.

This chain uses TRBV14 with TRBJ2-7; no firm D call. V was cut by 3 bases and J by 0 bases, with 12 bases left in between. Germline V lookup: CDR1 SGHDN, CDR2 FVKESK. This CDR3 comprises 15 residues. The CDR3 coding sequence is TGTGCCAGCAGCCACCAGACATTTCGCTCCTACGAGCAGTACTTC. Protein sequence: CASSHQTFRSYEQYF.

This clone was seen a few times. The chain recombines TRBV7-8 with TRBJ2-3; D possibly matches TRBD1 or TRBD2 (5 bases each). The V end was cut by 3 bases, the J end by 2 bases, with 15 bases between. Germline V gene lookup returns CDR1 SGHVS and CDR2 FQNEAQ. The CDR3 loop spans 16 amino acids. DNA of the CDR3: TGTGCCAGCAGCTTCGGCCGGGACCCACTCACAGATACGCAGTATTTT. Amino acids: CASSFGRDPLTDTQYF.

The chain has TRBV6-1 and TRBJ1-6, with D perhaps matching TRBD1 (5 bases). The CDR3 runs to 14 residues. V lost 7 bases and J 6 bases, leaving 13 bases between the germline ends. Germline assignment: CDR1 MNHNS and CDR2 SASEGT. The CDR3 sequence: CASNQGIVNSPLHF. DNA for the CDR3: TGTGCCAGCAACCAGGGTATCGTTAATTCACCCCTCCACTTT.

This clone was detected only a few times. The rearrangement joins TRBV6-6 to TRBJ2-7, with a tentative D call TRBD2 (6 bases). The ends were cut back, 7 bases at V and 3 bases at J, with 13 bases in the middle. The CDR3 length is 13 residues. Germline CDR1 MNHNY, CDR2 SVGAGI (reference sequence). CDR3: CASTPGDVYEQYF. CDR3 nucleotides: TGTGCCAGCACACCGGGGGACGTCTACGAGCAGTACTTC.

A few counts support this clone. This chain links TRBV9 with TRBJ2-7; D assignment may be TRBD1 or TRBD2 (5 bases each). The CDR3 length is 16 residues. CDR1 SGDLS and CDR2 YYNGEE come from the germline V gene. Trimming took 3 bases from V and 5 from J, leaving 21 bases between them. CDR3 loop: CASSEALAGTNDEQYF. For the CDR3, the DNA is TGTGCCAGCAGCGAGGCCCTGGCAGGGACCAACGACGAGCAGTACTTC.

The chain uses TRBV11-2 and TRBJ2-1; D might be TRBD1 (5 bases). Trimming stripped 1 base from V and 14 bases from J, with 9 bases between. The germline V gene encodes CDR1 SGHAT and CDR2 FQNNGV. CDR3 length: 11 amino acids. The CDR3 sequence: CASSLAGFKFF. DNA of the CDR3: TGTGCCAGCAGCTTAGCAGGGTTTAAGTTCTTC.

The gene calls are TRBV4-3 and TRBJ1-4; maybe TRBD1 (6 bases). V shed 2 bases and J shed 5 bases, with 24 bases lying between them. Germline-derived CDR1 and CDR2 are LGHNA and YSLEER. The CDR3 has 19 amino acids. Here the CDR3 reads CASSQRKRTTGQSNEKLFF. Here the CDR3 DNA reads TGCGCCAGCAGCCAACGAAAGAGGACCACGGGACAATCGAATGAAAAACTGTTTTTT.

This clone was seen more than once but under ten times. The chain is built from TRBV5-4 and TRBJ2-7; no definite D call. The CDR3 is 12 amino acids. Germline V gene sequence: CDR1 SGHNT, CDR2 YYREEE (reference sequence). V was clipped by 0 bases and J by 3 bases, with 4 bases between them. The CDR3 protein is CASSLGNYEQYF. The DNA for the CDR3 is TGTGCCAGCAGCTTGGGTAACTACGAGCAGTACTTC. Looking up the rest from reference TRBV5-4 and TRBJ2-7 gives the full variable domain: ETGVTQSPTHLIKTRGQQVTLRCSSQSGHNTVSWYQQALGQGPQFIFQYYREEENGRGNFPPRFSGLQFPNYSSELNVNALELDDSALYLCASSLGNYEQYFGPGTRLTVT.

V and J are TRBV5-1 and TRBJ2-1; D is unresolved. V was pared by 2 bases and J by 7 bases, with 10 bases between. Germline lookup yields CDR1 SGHRS and CDR2 YFSETQ. The CDR3 consists of 13 residues. The CDR3 sequence: CASSFLSSNEQFF. The CDR3 coding sequence is TGCGCCAGCAGCTTTCTCAGTAGTAATGAGCAGTTCTTC.

The chain links TRBV7-8 to TRBJ1-5, with TRBD1 identical over 8 bases. Losses at the gene ends were 5 bases for V and 7 bases for J; bases not matched to a gene: 10. This CDR3 is 15 amino acids long. Germline CDR1 reads SGHVS; CDR2 reads FQNEAQ. The CDR3 DNA follows: TGTGCCAGCAGCAACGGACAGGGCGAAGGGCAGCCCCAGCATTTT. It codes for CASSNGQGEGQPQHF.

The table lists this clone with a few counts. V usage is TRBV5-1 and J usage is TRBJ2-2; D may be TRBD2 (6 bases). Germline V gives CDR1 SGHRS, CDR2 YFSETQ. The CDR3 totals 17 residues. Trimming left V 4 bases short and J 2 bases short, with 18 bases between. The CDR3 DNA reads TGCGCCAGCAGCCAGGGACTCACGCCCGTTAACACCGGGGAGCTGTTTTTT. Translated, it gives CASSQGLTPVNTGELFF.

The chain is built from TRBV5-6 and TRBJ2-3; 11 bases are shared with TRBD2. CDR3 length equals 16 residues. J was trimmed by 5 bases and V by 4 bases; bases with no gene match: 9. Germline CDR1 SGHDT, CDR2 YYEEEE. The CDR3: CASSLPLAGGRDTQYF. In DNA, the CDR3 is TGTGCCAGCAGCCTCCCTTTAGCGGGGGGGAGAGATACGCAGTATTTT.

The genes are TRBV7-5 and TRBJ2-7. TRBV7-5 is termed a pseudogene. The CDR3 is 14 amino acids. The CDR3 nucleotides read TGTGCCAGAACTCTGGAGGGGGGAACCTACGAGCAGTACTTC. Amino acids: CARTLEGGTYEQYF.

This clone turned up a few times. This sequence joins TRBV2 and TRBJ1-4; D is undetermined. The CDR3 is 14 residues long. Between the trimmed V and J ends, which lost 6 bases and 5 bases, there was a span of 13 bases. CDR1 is SNHLY and CDR2 is FYNNEI in the germline V gene. The CDR3 DNA is TGTGCCAGCAGAGTTTACAGCCTGAATGAAAAACTGTTTTTT. It codes for CASRVYSLNEKLFF.

The CDR3 region has the DNA TGTGCCAGCAGCCTAGGTTCCTCTGAAGCTTTCTTT. It codes for CASSLGSSEAFF. The V gene is TRBV6-1, the J gene TRBJ1-1; D ambiguous. CDR3 size: 12 residues. V was pared by 6 bases and J by 6 bases, with 11 bases between. CDR1 is MNHNS, CDR2 SASEGT, per germline.

This rearrangement joins TRBV19 to TRBJ2-7; no clear D. CDR1 and CDR2 (germline): LNHDA, SQIVND (reference sequence). V lost 3 bases, J lost 3 bases, and 15 bases lay in between. This CDR3 is built from 15 residues. CDR3 nucleotides: TGTGCCAGTAGTATTCAAGGCGGTATGGGCTACGAGCAGTACTTC. Its translation is CASSIQGGMGYEQYF.

The chain links TRBV2 to TRBJ1-5; D is perhaps TRBD1 (5 bases). Per germline, CDR1 SNHLY and CDR2 FYNNEI. The germline V and J ends were trimmed by 5 bases and 6 bases, with 11 bases remaining between them. There are 13 residues in the CDR3. As DNA, the CDR3 is TGTGCCAGCAGTTTTCAGGGTACTCAGCCCCAGCATTTT. Residues: CASSFQGTQPQHF.

The CDR3 is CASSTGSGKLFF. In nucleotides, the CDR3 is TGCGCCAGCAGCACTGGAAGCGGAAAACTGTTTTTT. The chain couples TRBV5-1 to TRBJ1-4; D is undetermined. The germline V and J ends were trimmed by 4 bases and 10 bases, with 11 bases remaining between them. The germline V gene encodes CDR1 SGHRS and CDR2 YFSETQ. The CDR3 covers 12 residues.

This chain connects TRBV29-1 to TRBJ2-3; D remains ambiguous. Trimming cost V 0 bases and J 5 bases, with 6 bases left between them. The CDR3 sequence is 12 residues long. CDR1 and CDR2 from the germline V gene are SQVTM and ANQGSEA. CDR3 region: CSVEESIDTQYF. Here the CDR3 DNA reads TGCAGCGTTGAAGAATCGATAGATACGCAGTATTTT.

The rearrangement joins TRBV10-1 to TRBJ1-2; D possibly corresponds to TRBD1 (5 bases). The CDR3 is 12 amino acids. The germline gives CDR1 WNHNN, CDR2 SYGVQD (reference sequence). Trimming removed 0 bases from V and 8 bases from J, with 7 bases in between. CDR3 DNA: TGCGCCAGCAGTGAGTCAGGGGCCGGCTACACCTTC. Translating it yields CASSESGAGYTF.

The V call is TRBV11-2, the J call TRBJ2-3; unclear D gene. Per the germline V gene, CDR1 is SGHAT and CDR2 is FQNNGV. The CDR3 is 13 residues long. V lost 1 base to trimming and J lost 6 bases, with 8 bases between them. The CDR3 nucleotides read TGTGCCAGCAGCTTAGTCTCCGCGGATACGCAGTATTTT. Amino acid sequence: CASSLVSADTQYF.

The rearrangement joins TRBV7-2 to TRBJ2-2; either TRBD1 or TRBD2 may fit D (5 bases each). V gave up 3 bases and J gave up 6 bases, with 14 bases separating them. The germline gives CDR1 SGHTA, CDR2 FQGNSA. This CDR3 contains 15 residues. CDR3 residues: CASSLTGTNAGELFF. The CDR3 nucleotides read TGTGCCAGCAGCTTGACCGGGACCAACGCCGGGGAGCTGTTTTTT.

This sequence joins TRBV6-5 and TRBJ1-2; 7 bases line up with TRBD1. The CDR3 runs 13 residues. V gave up 2 bases and J gave up 7 bases; unmatched junction bases: 4. Germline V gene sequence: CDR1 MNHEY, CDR2 SVGAGI. Written as DNA, the CDR3 is TGTGCCAGCAGTTACGAGGGGGCGGGTGGCTACACCTTC. Its translation is CASSYEGAGGYTF.

The CDR3 nucleotides are TGTGCCAGCAGTTACATCCAGGAAAGACTCCATGAGCAGTTCTTC. Its translation: CASSYIQERLHEQFF. The rearrangement uses TRBV6-5 and TRBJ2-1; no firm D call. CDR1 MNHEY and CDR2 SVGAGI come from the germline V gene. V was pared by 2 bases and J by 8 bases, with 16 bases between. This CDR3 contains 15 residues.

This chain joins TRBV13 and TRBJ2-1; 8 nucleotides agree with TRBD1. Germline values: CDR1 PRHDT, CDR2 FYEKMQ (reference sequence). The trim removed 2 bases at V and 2 bases at J, leaving 2 bases unmatched. The CDR3 runs to 15 residues. CDR3 coding DNA: TGTGCCAGCAGCTTAAGCAGGGGGCCCTACAATGAGCAGTTCTTC. It yields the protein CASSLSRGPYNEQFF.

V usage is TRBV5-1 and J usage is TRBJ2-7; D remains ambiguous. The CDR3 contains 14 residues. Trimming shortened V by 7 bases and J by 1 base, and 15 bases separated the two germline ends. Germline CDR1 and CDR2: SGHRS and YFSETQ. CDR3 DNA sequence: TGCGCCAGCTCCCCAGGCGGCACGTCCTACGAGCAGTACTTC. As protein: CASSPGGTSYEQYF.